A single sample gave rise to the 23 T cell receptor beta chains below, sequenced in a study of tumor and adjacent non-tumor tissue in lung cancer. TCRbeta libraries were built with three rounds of nested PCR, modified from ARM-PCR. TCRdb ran MiXCR on the multiplex PCR reads and lists one entry per CDR3 protein. The sample contains more than 85,000 distinct CDR3 sequences, roughly 80% of which appear only once. The template was RNA from unsorted bulk tissue. Sequences were obtained from lung tumor tissue. The receptor set was obtained from a woman aged 60-75 years with non-small cell lung cancer.

About this clonotype: This CDR3 is missing its conserved last phenylalanine or tryptophan, likely due to a read error. This chain links TRBV11-3 with TRBJ2-1; 12 nucleotides line up with TRBD2. The germline V gene encodes CDR1 SGHNT and CDR2 YENEEA. The CDR3 sequence is 17 residues long. CDR3 loop: CASNLELTSGSHIEQFL. The CDR3 DNA reads as TGTGCCAGCAACTTAGAGTTGACTAGCGGGAGCCATATTGAGCAGTTCCTC.

In regard to this clonotype: Here the CDR3 omits its conserved ending phenylalanine or tryptophan, so a read error is the likely source. The genes are TRBV12-3 or TRBV12-4 and TRBJ2-7; 8 bases agree with TRBD2. CDR3 length: 15 residues. V lost 5 bases to trimming and J lost 8 bases; unmatched junction nucleotides: 14. The CDR3: CASSILGTRRIKQYL. The CDR3 region has the DNA TGTGCCAGCAGTATACTGGGGACTAGGAGAATCAAGCAGTACCTC.

This clonotype occurred once. The V call is TRBV12-3 or TRBV12-4, the J call TRBJ2-7; 8 bases are a match to TRBD1. The CDR3 sequence is 16 residues long. The J segment lost 5 bases and the V segment lost 3 bases, leaving 12 bases of the junction unmatched. The CDR3 DNA reads TGTGCCAGCAGTTTTTCACGGGCAGGGGGCAGGAACGAGCAGTACTTC. Its protein product is CASSFSRAGGRNEQYF.

This clonotype was counted between two and nine times. Sequence at one end of the junction differs from germline and may be a read error. The chain couples TRBV20-1 to TRBJ2-2; 8 nucleotides align to TRBD2. Germline CDR1 reads DFQATT; CDR2 reads SNEGSKA (reference sequence). This CDR3 spans 17 amino acids. This CDR3 reads CSAPNRRGASNTGELFF. The DNA for the CDR3 is TGCAGTGCCCCAAACCGGCGGGGGGCGTCGAACACCGGGGAGTTGTTTTTT.

In regard to this clonotype: An end of the junction differs from the germline gene, which may be a read error. The gene calls are TRBV4-3 and TRBJ1-1; D is perhaps TRBD1 (5 bases). The CDR3 is 14 residues long. The germline V gene encodes CDR1 LGHNA and CDR2 YSLEER. In nucleotides, the CDR3 is TGCGCCAACAGCCGATCGGGGCAAAACACTGAAGCTTTCTTT. It yields the protein CANSRSGQNTEAFF.

Concerning this clonotype: A much larger clone differs from this one at a single base, so this may be a read error. The V and J genes are TRBV12-3 or TRBV12-4 and TRBJ1-4; TRBD1 is a possible D gene (5 bases). Trimming pared 2 bases from V and 7 bases from J, leaving 11 bases between. The CDR3 is 14 residues long. CDR3: CASSLRGGGEKLFF. CDR3 bases: TGTGCCAGCAGTTTACGGGGCGGCGGTGAAAAACTGTTTTTT.

Comments on this clonotype: The CDR3 end shows no conserved phenylalanine or tryptophan, and so a read error is likely. This CDR3 is CVSSRDRNTEAFY. In DNA form, the CDR3 reads TGTGTCAGCAGCAGGGACCGCAACACTGAAGCTTTCTAT. The chain recombines TRBV11-1 with TRBJ1-1; TRBD1 might be the D (5 bases). This CDR3 spans 13 amino acids. CDR1 is SGHAT and CDR2 is FQDESV in the germline V gene (reference sequence).

V and J are TRBV12-3 or TRBV12-4 and TRBJ1-4; D is unresolved. V lost 9 bases and J 5 bases, leaving 16 bases between the germline ends. This CDR3 contains 14 residues. CDR3 residues: CASTAGCRNEKLFF. In nucleotides, the CDR3 is TGTGCCAGTACCGCTGGGTGCAGGAATGAAAAACTGTTTTTT.

For this clonotype: A much more abundant neighbour one base away suggests this may be a read error. No conserved phenylalanine or tryptophan ends this CDR3, so it is likely a read error. This rearrangement joins TRBV5-1 to TRBJ2-5; perhaps TRBD1 as D (5 bases). CDR1 is SGHRS, CDR2 YFSETQ, per germline. Between the trimmed V and J ends, which lost 1 base and 4 bases, there was a span of 11 bases. The CDR3 runs to 14 residues. CDR3 sequence: CASSLQGGGETQYY. CDR3 bases: TGCGCCAGCAGCTTGCAGGGTGGCGGAGAGACCCAGTACTAC.

Remarks on this clonotype: Because it lacks the conserved phenylalanine or tryptophan at the end, this CDR3 is likely a read error. The chain links TRBV20-1 to TRBJ2-2, with a possible D match to TRBD1 (7 bases). V was clipped by 4 bases and J by 2 bases, with 20 bases between them. Germline lookup yields CDR1 DFQATT and CDR2 SNEGSKA (reference sequence). CDR3 length: 17 residues. The DNA for the CDR3 is TGCAGTGCTATAGGGACTCCCGGGACAGCCAACACCGGGGAGCTGTTTATT. The encoded protein is CSAIGTPGTANTGELFI.

This clonotype has just a few counts. The chain joins TRBV11-2 to TRBJ1-3; no definite D call. CDR1 and CDR2 (germline): SGHAT, FQNNGV. V lost 2 bases, J lost 8 bases, and 16 bases lay in between. The CDR3 runs 15 residues. CDR3 residues: CASSLSAGRLYTIYF. CDR3 DNA sequence: TGTGCCAGCAGCTTATCCGCTGGCCGCTTGTACACCATATATTTT.

The gene calls are TRBV29-1 and TRBJ2-3; the D is unclear. There are 13 residues in the CDR3. Germline CDR1 is SQVTM and CDR2 is ANQGSEA. V was clipped by 7 bases and J by 2 bases, with 13 bases between them. CDR3 loop: CSGLVGDTDTQYF. The CDR3 DNA sequence: TGCAGCGGCCTGGTTGGTGACACAGATACGCAGTATTTT.

This chain links TRBV6-1 with TRBJ1-2; D remains unclear. The germline V gene has CDR1 MNHNS and CDR2 SASEGT. There are 13 residues in the CDR3. V dropped 3 bases and J dropped 4 bases, with 9 bases sitting between them. CDR3 sequence (DNA): TGTGCCAGCAGTGAGAGGCAGAGCTATGGCTACACCTTC. Its protein product is CASSERQSYGYTF.

The rearrangement joins TRBV11-2 to TRBJ1-1, with D perhaps matching TRBD1 (5 bases). Germline values: CDR1 SGHAT, CDR2 FQNNGV. The CDR3 loop spans 15 amino acids. V was shortened by 4 bases and J by 4 bases, with 16 bases between the two germline ends. The CDR3 is CASSSGPSLGTEAFF. The CDR3 DNA is TGTGCCAGCAGCTCGGGACCCTCGCTGGGCACTGAAGCTTTCTTT.

Notes on this clonotype: A much larger clone lies a single base off, so this may be a read error. The chain carries TRBV6-5 and TRBJ1-2; D is possibly TRBD1 (6 bases). Trimming left V 4 bases short and J 4 bases short, with 22 bases between. This CDR3 is built from 17 residues. Germline lookup yields CDR1 MNHEY and CDR2 SVGAGI. The CDR3 DNA sequence: TGTGCCAGCAGTTTTACCCGGACGTCCGAGGGGGGCTATGGCTACACCTTC. Amino acids: CASSFTRTSEGGYGYTF.

As concerns this clonotype: A read error may produce the germline difference seen at one junction end. CDR3 DNA: TGTGCCTGCAGTTACGGCGCTGGGTACGGCTACACCTTC. This gives the protein CACSYGAGYGYTF. The rearrangement links TRBV6-5 to TRBJ1-2; D remains ambiguous. CDR3 length equals 13 residues. The germline gives CDR1 MNHEY, CDR2 SVGAGI.

On this clonotype itself: At one boundary the junction diverges from the germline segment, which might be a read error. The chain carries TRBV4-3 and TRBJ2-2, with 8 bases fitting TRBD1. This CDR3 is 18 amino acids long. Per the germline V gene, CDR1 is LGHNA and CDR2 is YSLEER. In DNA form, the CDR3 reads TGCGCCAGCAGCTCCAGGGGGCACGGGGTACGCGGCACCGGGGAGCTGATTTTT. As protein: CASSSRGHGVRGTGELIF.

This clonotype appeared a few times. The CDR3 carries no conserved terminal phenylalanine or tryptophan, so it likely arises from a read error. The DNA is omitted, as the CDR3 cannot be located on it reliably, and the CDR3 follows TCRdb's listing. The J gene is TRBJ2-7, the V gene TRBV11-2. Termini included, the CDR3 measures 12 amino acids. Germline assignment: CDR1 SGHAT and CDR2 FQNNGV. The CDR3 is CAGSLELTEQYL.

Regarding this clonotype: A junction end diverges from the germline sequence, so it may reflect a read error. This sequence joins TRBV14 and TRBJ2-2; D call uncertain. The CDR3 length is 15 residues. Germline CDR1 SGHDN, CDR2 FVKESK. The CDR3 DNA sequence: TGTACCAGCAGCCCCTTTGAACTGAACACCGGGGAGCTGTTTTTT. Its protein product is CTSSPFELNTGELFF.

Regarding this clonotype: This sequence may be a read error, since a much larger clone differs from it by one base. The chain has TRBV5-6 and TRBJ2-6; 8 bases are shared with TRBD1. The CDR3 has 15 amino acids. Germline values: CDR1 SGHDT, CDR2 YYEEEE. The CDR3 DNA follows: TGTGTCAGCAGCTTGCTAGGACAGGGAGACAACGTCCTGACTTTC. Translating it yields CVSSLLGQGDNVLTF.

The chain links TRBV20-1 to TRBJ2-2; D may correspond to TRBD1 or TRBD2 (6 bases each). The ends were cut back, 1 base at V and 17 bases at J, with 26 bases in the middle. The length of the CDR3 is 15 residues. Germline V gene sequence: CDR1 DFQATT, CDR2 SNEGSKA (reference sequence). The chain's CDR3 is CSARAIWRDTGELFF. The CDR3 region has the DNA TGCAGTGCTAGAGCCATATGGCGGGACACGGGGGAACTATTTTTT.

This clonotype was picked up one time. The J gene is TRBJ2-7, the V gene TRBV20-1; the D gene is possibly TRBD1 (5 bases). The CDR3 length is 13 residues. V was cut by 3 bases and J by 6 bases, with 15 bases left in between. Germline CDR1 is DFQATT and CDR2 is SNEGSKA (reference sequence). Written as DNA, the CDR3 is TGCAGTGCTAGTCCCGCAGGGCAGTGCGAGCAGTACTTC. As protein: CSASPAGQCEQYF.

The chain couples TRBV27 to TRBJ1-1, with D maybe TRBD1 (5 bases). V lost 2 bases to trimming and J lost 5 bases, with 9 bases between them. Germline CDR1 reads MNHEY; CDR2 reads SMNVEV (reference sequence). The CDR3 has 13 residues. The CDR3 bases are TGTGCCAGCAGTTTAGGGGGGAGGACTGAAGCTTTCTTT. The encoded protein is CASSLGGRTEAFF.